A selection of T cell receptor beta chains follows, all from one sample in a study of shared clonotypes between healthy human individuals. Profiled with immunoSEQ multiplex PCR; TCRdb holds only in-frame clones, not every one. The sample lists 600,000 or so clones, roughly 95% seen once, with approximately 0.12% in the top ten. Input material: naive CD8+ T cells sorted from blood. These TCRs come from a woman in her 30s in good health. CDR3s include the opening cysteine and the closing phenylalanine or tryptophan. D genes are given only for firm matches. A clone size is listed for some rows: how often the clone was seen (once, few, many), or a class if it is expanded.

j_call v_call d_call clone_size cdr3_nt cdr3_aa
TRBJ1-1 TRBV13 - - TGTGCCAGCAGCGGCGGGACTCTCCGCACTGAAGCTTTCTTT CASSGGTLRTEAFF
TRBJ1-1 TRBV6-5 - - TGTGCCAGCAGTAGGGGACCTAACACTGAAGCTTTCTTT CASSRGPNTEAFF
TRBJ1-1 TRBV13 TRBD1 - TGTGCCAGCAGCCCGACACAGGGGTGGATGAACACTGAAGCTTTCTTT CASSPTQGWMNTEAFF
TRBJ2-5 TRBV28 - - TGTGCCAGCAGCTCTCGACACGGAGAAGAGACCCAGTACTTC CASSSRHGEETQYF
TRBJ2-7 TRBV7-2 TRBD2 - TGTGCCAGCAGCCAGACTAGCGGGAGTTACGAGCAGTACTTC CASSQTSGSYEQYF
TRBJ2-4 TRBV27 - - TGTGCCAGCAGTCTCGGGGGCCGGAAAAACATTCAGTACTTC CASSLGGRKNIQYF
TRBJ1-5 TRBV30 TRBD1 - TGTGCCTGGACCGGGACAGCCAGTCAGCCCCAGCATTTT CAWTGTASQPQHF
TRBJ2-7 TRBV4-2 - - TGTGCCAGCAGCTCCCTCCTCTACGAGCAGTACTTC CASSSLLYEQYF
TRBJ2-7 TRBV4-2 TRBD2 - TGTGCCAGCAGGGGGACTAGCGGAACCTCCTACGAGCAGTACTTC CASRGTSGTSYEQYF
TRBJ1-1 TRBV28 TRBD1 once TGTGCCAGCAGTTTAGGGGACAGGGTGAACACTGAAGCTTTCTTT CASSLGDRVNTEAFF
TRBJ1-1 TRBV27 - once TGTGCCAGCCTCCGTACACCTAACACTGAAGCTTTCTTT CASLRTPNTEAFF
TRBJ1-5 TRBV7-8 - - TGTGCCAGCAGCCTTTTTATTTCCAATCAGCCCCAGCATTTT CASSLFISNQPQHF
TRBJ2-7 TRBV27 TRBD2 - TGTGCCAGCAGTTTGGCCCTCTCGGGAGGGCACTCCTACGAGCAGTACTTC CASSLALSGGHSYEQYF
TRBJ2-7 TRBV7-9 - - TGTGCCAGCAGCTTAGCTCGCAGTAACCTTGAGCAGTACTTC CASSLARSNLEQYF
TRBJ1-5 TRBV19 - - TGTGCCACCGCATCCGGGGCAGGGTATCAGCCCCAGCATTTT CATASGAGYQPQHF
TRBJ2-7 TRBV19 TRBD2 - TGTGCCAGTAGTCTGGGACTAGCCTACGAGCAGTACTTC CASSLGLAYEQYF
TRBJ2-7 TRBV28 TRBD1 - TGTGCCAGCAGCACAGGACAGGGGCAAGAACTCCACGAGCAGTACTTC CASSTGQGQELHEQYF
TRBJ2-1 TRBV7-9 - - TGTGCCAGCAGTCTCCAGGAGACCTCCTACAATGAGCAGTTCTTC CASSLQETSYNEQFF
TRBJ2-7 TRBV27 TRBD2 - TGTGCCAGCGGACTGGGAGCGGGAGTTTACCCCTACGAGCAGTACTTC CASGLGAGVYPYEQYF
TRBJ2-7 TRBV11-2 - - TGTGCCAGCGCCCTGGACAGAGCATACGAGCAGTACTTC CASALDRAYEQYF
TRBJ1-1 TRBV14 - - TGTGCCAGCAGCGCACACAGAAATCTGAACACTGAAGCTTTCTTT CASSAHRNLNTEAFF
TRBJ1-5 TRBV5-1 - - TGCGCCAGCAGCCCTGAGGGGAGCAATCAGCCCCAGCATTTT CASSPEGSNQPQHF
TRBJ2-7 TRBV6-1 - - TGTGCCAGCAGGGAGATGGGGTCCTGGTACGAGCAGTACTTC CASREMGSWYEQYF
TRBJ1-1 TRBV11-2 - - TGTGCCAGCGGGGGGACCTTTTTACCGGGGTTAACCCCCACTGAAGCTTTCTTT CASGGTFLPGLTPTEAFF
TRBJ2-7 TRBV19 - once TGTGCCAGTAAGGCGGGGACCTCCTACGAGCAGTACTTC CASKAGTSYEQYF
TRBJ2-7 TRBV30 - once TGTGCCTGGAGTGTAACAGGACAACCCTACGAGCAGTACTTC CAWSVTGQPYEQYF
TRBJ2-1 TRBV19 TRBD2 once TGTGCCAGTACCCTAGCGGGACCCTACAATGAGCAGTTCTTC CASTLAGPYNEQFF
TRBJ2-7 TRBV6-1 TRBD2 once TGTGCCAGCAGTGAGGGACTAGACTTTTACGAGCAGTACTTC CASSEGLDFYEQYF
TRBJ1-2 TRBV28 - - TGTGCCAGCAGCCGCCACAGGGACTATGGCTACACCTTC CASSRHRDYGYTF
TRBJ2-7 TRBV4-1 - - TGCGCCAGCAGCCAAGGGGCGGGTCTCGGGAACGAGCAGTACTTC CASSQGAGLGNEQYF
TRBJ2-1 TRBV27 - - TGTGCCAGCAGTTTCGGGACGGGAACGCACTACAATGAGCAGTTCTTC CASSFGTGTHYNEQFF
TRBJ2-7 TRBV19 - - TGTGCCAGTAGTATGCTGGACCCGTCCTACGAGCAGTACTTC CASSMLDPSYEQYF
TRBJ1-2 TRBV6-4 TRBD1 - TGTGCCACCAGTCCCCGGACAGGGGATGGCTACACCTTC CATSPRTGDGYTF
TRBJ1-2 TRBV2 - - TGTGCCAGCAGTCGCTATGGCTACACCTTC CASSRYGYTF
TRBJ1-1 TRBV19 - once TGTGCCAGTAGTATAGTTCCGACGGGCACTGAAGCTTTCTTT CASSIVPTGTEAFF
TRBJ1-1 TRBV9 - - TGTGCCAGCAGCGCTCCTATTGGCGGTGGAAACACTGAAGCTTTCTTT CASSAPIGGGNTEAFF
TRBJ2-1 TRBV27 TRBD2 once TGTGCCAGCAGTTTTTCCGCCGGGACTAGCATTAACAATGAGCAGTTCTTC CASSFSAGTSINNEQFF
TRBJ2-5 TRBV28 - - TGTGCCAGCAGTATGACCGAGGCAGGGACCCAGTACTTC CASSMTEAGTQYF
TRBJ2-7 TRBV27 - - TGTGCCAGCAGTCCCCCTGCCGGTACGTTGATCTACGAGCAGTACTTC CASSPPAGTLIYEQYF
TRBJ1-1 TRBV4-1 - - TGCGCCAGCAGCCAATGGGGAACTGAAGCTTTCTTT CASSQWGTEAFF
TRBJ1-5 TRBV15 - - TGTGCCACCAGCCCCATCCGGGGGGGCAATCAGCCCCAGCATTTT CATSPIRGGNQPQHF